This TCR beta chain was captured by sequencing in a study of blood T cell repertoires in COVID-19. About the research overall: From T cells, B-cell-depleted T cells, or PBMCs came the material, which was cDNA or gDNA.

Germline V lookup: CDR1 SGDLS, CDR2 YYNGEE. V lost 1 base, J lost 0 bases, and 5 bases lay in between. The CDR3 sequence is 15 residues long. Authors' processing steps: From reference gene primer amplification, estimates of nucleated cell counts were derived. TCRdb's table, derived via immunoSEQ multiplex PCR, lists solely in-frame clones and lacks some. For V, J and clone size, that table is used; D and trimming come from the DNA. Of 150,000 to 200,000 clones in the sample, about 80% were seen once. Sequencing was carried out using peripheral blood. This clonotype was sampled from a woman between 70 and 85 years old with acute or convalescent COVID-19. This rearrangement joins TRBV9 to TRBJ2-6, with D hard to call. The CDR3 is CASSVFGSGANVLTF. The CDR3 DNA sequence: TGTGCCAGCAGCGTATTCGGCTCTGGGGCCAACGTCCTGACTTTC. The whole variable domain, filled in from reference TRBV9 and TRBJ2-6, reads DSGVTQTPKHLITATGQRVTLRCSPRSGDLSVYWYQQSLDQGLQFLIQYYNGEERAKGNILERFSAQQFPDLHSELNLSSLELGDSALYFCASSVFGSGANVLTFGAGSRLTVL.